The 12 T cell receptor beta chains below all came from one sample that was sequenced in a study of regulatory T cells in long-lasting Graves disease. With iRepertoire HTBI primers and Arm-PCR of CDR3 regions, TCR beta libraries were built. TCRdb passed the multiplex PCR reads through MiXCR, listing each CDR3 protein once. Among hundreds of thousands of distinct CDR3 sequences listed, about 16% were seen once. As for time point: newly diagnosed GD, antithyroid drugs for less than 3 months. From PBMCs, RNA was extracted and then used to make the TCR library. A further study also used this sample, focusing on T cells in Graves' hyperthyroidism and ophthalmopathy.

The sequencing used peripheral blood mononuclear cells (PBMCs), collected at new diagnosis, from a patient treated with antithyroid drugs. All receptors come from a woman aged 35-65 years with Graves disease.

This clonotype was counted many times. In DNA, the CDR3 is TGTGCCAGCAGAGGTGGGCCGACGGTACGCCAAGAGACCCAGTACTTC. This codes for CASRGGPTVRQETQYF. The rearrangement links TRBV6-2 or TRBV6-3 to TRBJ2-5, with D unclear. CDR1 is MNHEY and CDR2 is SVGEGT in the germline V gene. Between the trimmed V and J ends, which lost 6 bases and 1 base, there was a span of 18 bases. This CDR3 is built from 16 residues.

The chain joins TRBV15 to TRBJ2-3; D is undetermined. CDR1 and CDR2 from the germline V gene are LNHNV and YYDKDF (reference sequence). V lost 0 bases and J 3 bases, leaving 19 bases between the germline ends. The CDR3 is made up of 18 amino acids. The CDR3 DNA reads TGTGCCACCAGCAGAGACCAAGGGTCAGCGTGGGGTACAGATACGCAGTATTTT. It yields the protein CATSRDQGSAWGTDTQYF. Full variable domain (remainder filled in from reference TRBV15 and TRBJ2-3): DAMVIQNPRYQVTQFGKPVTLSCSQTLNHNVMYWYQQKSSQAPKLLFHYYDKDFNNEADTPDNFQSRRPNTSFCFLDIRSPGLGDTAMYLCATSRDQGSAWGTDTQYFGPGTRLTVL.

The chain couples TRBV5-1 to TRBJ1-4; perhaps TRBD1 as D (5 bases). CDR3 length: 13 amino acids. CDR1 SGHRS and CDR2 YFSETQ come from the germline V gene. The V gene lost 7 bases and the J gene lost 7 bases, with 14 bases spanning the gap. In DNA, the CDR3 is TGCGCCAGCTTAGCATTTAGGGGTGAAAAACTGTTTTTT. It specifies CASLAFRGEKLFF.

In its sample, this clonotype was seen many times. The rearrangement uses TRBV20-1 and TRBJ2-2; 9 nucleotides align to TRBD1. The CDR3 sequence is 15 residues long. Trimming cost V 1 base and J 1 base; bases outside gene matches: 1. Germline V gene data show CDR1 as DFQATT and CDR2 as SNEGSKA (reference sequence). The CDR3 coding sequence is TGCAGTGCTAGAGCGGGACAGGGGAACACCGGGGAGCTGTTTTTT. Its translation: CSARAGQGNTGELFF.

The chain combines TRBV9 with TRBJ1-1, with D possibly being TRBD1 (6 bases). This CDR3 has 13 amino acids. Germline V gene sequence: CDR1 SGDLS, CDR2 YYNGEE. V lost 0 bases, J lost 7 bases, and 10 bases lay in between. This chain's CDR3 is CASSVGGAGEAFF. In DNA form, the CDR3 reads TGTGCCAGCAGCGTAGGGGGGGCTGGTGAAGCTTTCTTT.

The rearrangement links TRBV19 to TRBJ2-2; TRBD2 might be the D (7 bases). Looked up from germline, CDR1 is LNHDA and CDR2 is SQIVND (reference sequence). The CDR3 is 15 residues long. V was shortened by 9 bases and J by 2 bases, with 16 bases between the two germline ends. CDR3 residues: CASKQGGGNTGELFF. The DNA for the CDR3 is TGTGCCAGCAAACAGGGAGGGGGAAACACCGGGGAGCTGTTTTTT.

The CDR3 here is CAVQGGNEQFF. CDR3 nucleotide sequence: TGTGCCGTTCAGGGTGGGAATGAGCAGTTCTTC. This chain joins TRBV2 and TRBJ2-1, with D possibly matching TRBD1 (5 bases). The CDR3 sequence is 11 residues long. V was cut by 11 bases and J by 7 bases, with 12 bases left in between. The germline V gene has CDR1 SNHLY and CDR2 FYNNEI.

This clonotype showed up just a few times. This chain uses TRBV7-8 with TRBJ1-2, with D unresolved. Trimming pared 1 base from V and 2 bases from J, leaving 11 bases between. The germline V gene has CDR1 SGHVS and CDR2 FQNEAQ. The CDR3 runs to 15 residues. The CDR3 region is CASSLVSQVNYGYTF. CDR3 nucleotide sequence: TGTGCCAGCAGCTTAGTCTCCCAGGTCAACTATGGCTACACCTTC.

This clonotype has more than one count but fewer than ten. The CDR3 DNA follows: TGCAGCACGAGGACAGGGGTTGGCTACGAGCAGTACTTC. It yields the protein CSTRTGVGYEQYF. This chain uses TRBV29-1 with TRBJ2-7; 9 positions match TRBD1. The trim removed 8 bases at V and 3 bases at J, leaving 8 bases unmatched. The V gene's germline CDR1 is SQVTM and CDR2 ANQGSEA. This CDR3 has 13 residues.

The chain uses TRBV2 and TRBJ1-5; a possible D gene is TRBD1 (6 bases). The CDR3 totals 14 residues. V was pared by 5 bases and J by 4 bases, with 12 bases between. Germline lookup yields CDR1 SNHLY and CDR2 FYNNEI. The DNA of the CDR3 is TGTGCCAGCAGTCCTTCAGACAGGAATCAGCCCCAGCATTTT. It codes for CASSPSDRNQPQHF.

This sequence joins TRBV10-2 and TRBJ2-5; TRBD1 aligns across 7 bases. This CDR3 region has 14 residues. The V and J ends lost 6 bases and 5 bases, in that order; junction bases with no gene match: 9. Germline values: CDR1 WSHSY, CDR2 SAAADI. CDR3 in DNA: TGCGCCAGCAGGGTAGAGGGGGCCTTGGAGACCCAGTACTTC. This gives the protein CASRVEGALETQYF.

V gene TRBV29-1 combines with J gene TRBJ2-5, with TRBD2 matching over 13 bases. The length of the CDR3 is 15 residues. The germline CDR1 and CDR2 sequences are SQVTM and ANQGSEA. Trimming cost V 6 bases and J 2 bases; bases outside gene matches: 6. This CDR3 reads CSVYGTSGDQETQYF. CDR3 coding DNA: TGCAGCGTGTACGGGACTAGCGGGGATCAAGAGACCCAGTACTTC.